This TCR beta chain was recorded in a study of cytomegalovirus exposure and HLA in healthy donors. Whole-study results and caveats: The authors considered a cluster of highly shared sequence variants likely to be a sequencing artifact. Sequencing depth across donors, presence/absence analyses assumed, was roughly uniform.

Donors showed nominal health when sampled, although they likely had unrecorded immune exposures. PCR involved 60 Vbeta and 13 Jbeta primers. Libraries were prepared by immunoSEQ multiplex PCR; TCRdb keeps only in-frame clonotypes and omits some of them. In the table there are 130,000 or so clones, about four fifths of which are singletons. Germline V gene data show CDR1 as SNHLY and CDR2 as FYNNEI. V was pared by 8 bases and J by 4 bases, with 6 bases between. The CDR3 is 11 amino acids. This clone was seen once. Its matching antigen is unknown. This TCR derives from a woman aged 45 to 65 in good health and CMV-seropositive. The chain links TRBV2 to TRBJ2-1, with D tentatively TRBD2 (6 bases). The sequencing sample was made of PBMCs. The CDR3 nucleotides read TGTGCCAGCCGGGGGTACAATGAGCAGTTCTTC. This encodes CASRGYNEQFF.